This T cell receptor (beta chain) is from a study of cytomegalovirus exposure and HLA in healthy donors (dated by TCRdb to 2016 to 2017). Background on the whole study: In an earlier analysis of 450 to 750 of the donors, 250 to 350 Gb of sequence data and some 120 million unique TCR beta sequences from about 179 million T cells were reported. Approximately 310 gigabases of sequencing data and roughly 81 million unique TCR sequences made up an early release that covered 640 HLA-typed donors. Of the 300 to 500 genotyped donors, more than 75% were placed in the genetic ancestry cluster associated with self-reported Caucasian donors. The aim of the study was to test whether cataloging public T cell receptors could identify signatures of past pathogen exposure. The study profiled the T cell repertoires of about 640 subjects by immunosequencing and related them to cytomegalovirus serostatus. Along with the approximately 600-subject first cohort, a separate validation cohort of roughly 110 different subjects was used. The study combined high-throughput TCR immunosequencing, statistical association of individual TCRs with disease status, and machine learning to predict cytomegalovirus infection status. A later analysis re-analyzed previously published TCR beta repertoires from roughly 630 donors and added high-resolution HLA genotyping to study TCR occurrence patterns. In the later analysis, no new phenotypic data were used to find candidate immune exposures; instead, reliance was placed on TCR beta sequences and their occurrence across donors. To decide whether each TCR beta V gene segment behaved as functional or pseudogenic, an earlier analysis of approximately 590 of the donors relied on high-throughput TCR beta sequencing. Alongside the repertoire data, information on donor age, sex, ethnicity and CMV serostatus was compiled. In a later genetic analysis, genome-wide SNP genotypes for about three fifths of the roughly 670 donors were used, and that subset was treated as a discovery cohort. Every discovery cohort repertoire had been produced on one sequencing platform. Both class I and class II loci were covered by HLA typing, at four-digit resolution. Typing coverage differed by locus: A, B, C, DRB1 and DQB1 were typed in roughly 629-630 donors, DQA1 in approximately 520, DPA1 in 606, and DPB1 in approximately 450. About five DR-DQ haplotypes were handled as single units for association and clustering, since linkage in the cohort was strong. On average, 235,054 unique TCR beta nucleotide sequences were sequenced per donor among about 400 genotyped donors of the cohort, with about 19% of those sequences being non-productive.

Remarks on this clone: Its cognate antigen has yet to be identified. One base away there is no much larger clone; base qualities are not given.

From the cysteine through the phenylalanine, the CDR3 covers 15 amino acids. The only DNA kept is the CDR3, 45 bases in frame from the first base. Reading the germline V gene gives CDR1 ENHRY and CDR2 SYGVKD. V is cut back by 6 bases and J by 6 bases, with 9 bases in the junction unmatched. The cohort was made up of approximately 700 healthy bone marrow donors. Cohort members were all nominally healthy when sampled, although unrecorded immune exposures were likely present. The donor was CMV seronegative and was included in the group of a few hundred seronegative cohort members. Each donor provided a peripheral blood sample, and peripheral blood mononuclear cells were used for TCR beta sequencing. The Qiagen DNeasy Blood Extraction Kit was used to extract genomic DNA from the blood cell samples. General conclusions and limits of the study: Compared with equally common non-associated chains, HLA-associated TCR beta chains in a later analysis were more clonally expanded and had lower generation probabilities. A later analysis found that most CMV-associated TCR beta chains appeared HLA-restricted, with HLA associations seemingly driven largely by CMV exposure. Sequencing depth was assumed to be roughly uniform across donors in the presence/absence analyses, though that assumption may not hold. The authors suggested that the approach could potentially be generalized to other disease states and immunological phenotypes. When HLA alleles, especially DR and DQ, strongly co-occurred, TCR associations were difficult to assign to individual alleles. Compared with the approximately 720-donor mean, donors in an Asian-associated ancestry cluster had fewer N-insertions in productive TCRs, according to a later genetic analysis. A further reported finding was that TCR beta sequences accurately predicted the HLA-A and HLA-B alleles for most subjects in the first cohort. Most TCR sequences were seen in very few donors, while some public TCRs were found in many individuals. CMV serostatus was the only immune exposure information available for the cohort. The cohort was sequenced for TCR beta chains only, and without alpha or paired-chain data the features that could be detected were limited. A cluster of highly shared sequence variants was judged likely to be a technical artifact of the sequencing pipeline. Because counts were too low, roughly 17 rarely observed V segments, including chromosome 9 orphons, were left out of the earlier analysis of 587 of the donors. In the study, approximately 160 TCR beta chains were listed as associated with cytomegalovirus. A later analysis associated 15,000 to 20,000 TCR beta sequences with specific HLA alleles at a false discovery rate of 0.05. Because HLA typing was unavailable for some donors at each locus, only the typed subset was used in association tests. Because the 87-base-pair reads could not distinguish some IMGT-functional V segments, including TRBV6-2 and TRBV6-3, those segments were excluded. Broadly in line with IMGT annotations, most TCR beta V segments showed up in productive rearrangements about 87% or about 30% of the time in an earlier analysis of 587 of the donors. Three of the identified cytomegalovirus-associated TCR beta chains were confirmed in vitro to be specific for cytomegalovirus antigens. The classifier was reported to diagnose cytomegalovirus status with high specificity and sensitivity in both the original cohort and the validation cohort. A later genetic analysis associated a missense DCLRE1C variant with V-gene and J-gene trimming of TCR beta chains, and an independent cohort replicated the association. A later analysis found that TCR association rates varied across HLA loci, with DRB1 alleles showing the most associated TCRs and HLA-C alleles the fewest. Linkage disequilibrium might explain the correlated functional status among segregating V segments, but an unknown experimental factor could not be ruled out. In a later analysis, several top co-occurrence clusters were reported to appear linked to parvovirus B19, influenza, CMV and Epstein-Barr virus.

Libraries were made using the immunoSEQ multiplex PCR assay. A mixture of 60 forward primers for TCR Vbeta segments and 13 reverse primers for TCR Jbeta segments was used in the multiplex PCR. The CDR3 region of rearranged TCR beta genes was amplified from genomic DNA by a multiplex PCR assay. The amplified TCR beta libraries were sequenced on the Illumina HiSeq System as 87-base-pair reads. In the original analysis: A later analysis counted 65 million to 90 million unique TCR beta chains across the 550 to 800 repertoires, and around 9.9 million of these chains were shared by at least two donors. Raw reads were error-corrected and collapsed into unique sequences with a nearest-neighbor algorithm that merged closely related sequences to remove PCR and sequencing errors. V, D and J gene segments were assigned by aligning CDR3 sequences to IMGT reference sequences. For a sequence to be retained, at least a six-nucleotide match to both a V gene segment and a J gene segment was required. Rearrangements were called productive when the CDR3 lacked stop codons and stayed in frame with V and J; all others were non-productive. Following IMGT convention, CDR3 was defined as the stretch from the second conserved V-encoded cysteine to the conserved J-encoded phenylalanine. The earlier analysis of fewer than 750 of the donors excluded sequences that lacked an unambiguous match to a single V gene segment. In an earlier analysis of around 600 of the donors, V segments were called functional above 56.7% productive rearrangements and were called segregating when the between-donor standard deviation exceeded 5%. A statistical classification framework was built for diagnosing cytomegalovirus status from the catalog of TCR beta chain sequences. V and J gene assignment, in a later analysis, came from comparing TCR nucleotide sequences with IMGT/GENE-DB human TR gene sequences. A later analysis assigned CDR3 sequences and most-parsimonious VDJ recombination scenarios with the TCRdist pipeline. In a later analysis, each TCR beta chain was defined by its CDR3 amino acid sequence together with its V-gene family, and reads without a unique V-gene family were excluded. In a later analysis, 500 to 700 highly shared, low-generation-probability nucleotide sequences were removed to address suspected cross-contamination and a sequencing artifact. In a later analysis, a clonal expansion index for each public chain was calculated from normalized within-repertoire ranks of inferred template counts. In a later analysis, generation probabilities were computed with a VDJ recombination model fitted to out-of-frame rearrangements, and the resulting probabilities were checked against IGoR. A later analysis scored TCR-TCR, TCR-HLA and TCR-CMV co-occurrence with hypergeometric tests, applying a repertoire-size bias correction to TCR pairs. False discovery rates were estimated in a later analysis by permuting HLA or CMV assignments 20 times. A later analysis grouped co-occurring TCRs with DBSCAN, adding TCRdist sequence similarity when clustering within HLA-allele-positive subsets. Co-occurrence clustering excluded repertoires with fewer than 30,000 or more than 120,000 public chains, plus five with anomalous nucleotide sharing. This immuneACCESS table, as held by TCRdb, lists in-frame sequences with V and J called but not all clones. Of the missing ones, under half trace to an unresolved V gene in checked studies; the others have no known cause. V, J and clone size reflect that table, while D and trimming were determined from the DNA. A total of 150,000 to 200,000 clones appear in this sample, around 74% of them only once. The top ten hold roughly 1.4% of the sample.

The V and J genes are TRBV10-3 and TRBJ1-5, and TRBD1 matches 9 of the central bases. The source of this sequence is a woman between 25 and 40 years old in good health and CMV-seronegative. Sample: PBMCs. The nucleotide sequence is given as TGTGCCATCAGGAAAGACAGGGGGGAGGGTCAGCCCCAGCATTTT. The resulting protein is CAIRKDRGEGQPQHF.